This T cell receptor (beta chain) was sequenced in a study of blood T cell repertoires in COVID-19. Background on the study: Whether acute or convalescent, the COVID-19 samples came from the United States, Italy and Spain.

The CDR3 has 13 residues. Trimming shortened V by 5 bases and J by 4 bases, and 10 bases separated the two germline ends. CDR1 is SGHTA, CDR2 FQGTGA, per germline. Here immunoSEQ multiplex PCR was the method, and the copy in TCRdb shows in-frame clones only, minus some. The sample records about 270,000 clones, approximately 86% being singletons. The genes are TRBV7-3 and TRBJ2-3, with no clear D. Sequencing was performed on PBMCs or T cells enriched from blood (not recorded which). The receptor's source is a woman aged 18-35 years who had recovered from COVID-19. CDR3 region: CASSPSGSDTQYF. DNA of the CDR3: TGTGCCAGCAGCCCTTCGGGTTCAGATACGCAGTATTTT. The complete variable domain, with remaining parts taken from reference TRBV7-3 and TRBJ2-3, reads GAGVSQTPSNKVTEKGKYVELRCDPISGHTALYWYRQSLGQGPEFLIYFQGTGAADDSGLPNDRFFAVRPEGSVSTLKIQRTERGDSAVYLCASSPSGSDTQYFGPGTRLTVL.